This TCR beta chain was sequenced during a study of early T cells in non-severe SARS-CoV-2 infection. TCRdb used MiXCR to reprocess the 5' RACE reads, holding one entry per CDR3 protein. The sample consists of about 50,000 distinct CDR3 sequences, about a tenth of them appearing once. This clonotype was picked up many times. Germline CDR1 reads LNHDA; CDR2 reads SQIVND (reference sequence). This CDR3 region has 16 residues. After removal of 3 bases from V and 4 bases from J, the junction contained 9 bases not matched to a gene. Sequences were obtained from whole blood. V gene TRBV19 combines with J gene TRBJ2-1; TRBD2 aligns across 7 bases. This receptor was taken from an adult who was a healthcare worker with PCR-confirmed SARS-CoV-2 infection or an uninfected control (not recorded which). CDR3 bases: TGTGCCAGTAGTATCTTAGGCGGGAGAGAATACAATGAGCAGTTCTTC. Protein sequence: CASSILGGREYNEQFF.